The next 20 T cell receptor beta chains were all read from a single sample in a study of blood T cell repertoires in COVID-19. Repertoires were generated with immunoSEQ multiplex PCR, while TCRdb's copy carries only in-frame clones and drops some. This table holds around 300,000 clones, around 89% found once. The sample was PBMCs or T cells enriched from blood (not recorded which). The receptors come from a woman under 30 with acute COVID-19.

This sequence joins TRBV5-6 and TRBJ2-2; the D gene is possibly TRBD1 (6 bases). Germline lookup yields CDR1 SGHDT and CDR2 YYEEEE. Trimming stripped 4 bases from V and 0 bases from J, with 7 bases between. This CDR3 contains 14 residues. The CDR3 loop is CASSRTANTGELFF. The CDR3 DNA reads TGTGCCAGCAGCCGGACAGCGAACACCGGGGAGCTGTTTTTT. The full variable domain, rest sourced from reference TRBV5-6 and TRBJ2-2, is DAGVTQSPTHLIKTRGQQVTLRCSPKSGHDTVSWYQQALGQGPQFIFQYYEEEERQRGNFPDRFSGHQFPNYSSELNVNALLLGDSALYLCASSRTANTGELFFGEGSRLTVL.

Here the CDR3 reads CASSLELSGSNQPQHF. In DNA form, the CDR3 reads TGCGCCAGCAGCTTGGAATTATCAGGGAGCAATCAGCCCCAGCATTTT. The genes are TRBV5-1 and TRBJ1-5, with D possibly TRBD1 on 5 matching bases. The V end lost 0 bases, the J end lost 1 base, and 11 bases lay between the germline ends. The CDR3 runs to 16 residues. Looked up from germline, CDR1 is SGHRS and CDR2 is YFSETQ. Full variable domain (missing parts from reference TRBV5-1 and TRBJ1-5): KAGVTQTPRYLIKTRGQQVTLSCSPISGHRSVSWYQQTPGQGLQFLFEYFSETQRNKGNFPGRFSGRQFSNSRSEMNVSTLELGDSALYLCASSLELSGSNQPQHFGDGTRLSIL.

The rearrangement joins TRBV7-9 to TRBJ2-3, with D possibly matching TRBD2 (5 bases). This CDR3 has 15 residues. Germline V gene data show CDR1 as SEHNR and CDR2 as FQNEAQ (reference sequence). Trimming stripped 2 bases from V and 6 bases from J, with 15 bases between. The CDR3 nucleotides read TGTGCCAGCAGCTTACTGGGCCCAACGGGGGATACGCAGTATTTT. This encodes CASSLLGPTGDTQYF. The whole variable domain, filled in from reference TRBV7-9 and TRBJ2-3, reads DTGVSQNPRHKITKRGQNVTFRCDPISEHNRLYWYRQTLGQGPEFLTYFQNEAQLEKSRLLSDRFSAERPKGSFSTLEIQRTEQGDSAMYLCASSLLGPTGDTQYFGPGTRLTVL.

This clone has just a few counts. The chain couples TRBV19 to TRBJ2-7; 8 bases map to TRBD2. Looked up from germline, CDR1 is LNHDA and CDR2 is SQIVND (reference sequence). The CDR3 is made up of 14 amino acids. V dropped 5 bases and J dropped 6; count of bases not matched to a gene: 9. The chain's CDR3 is CASSVSGGPGEQYF. The CDR3 nucleotides are TGTGCCAGTAGTGTCTCGGGAGGGCCAGGCGAGCAGTACTTC.

This chain connects TRBV12-3 or TRBV12-4 to TRBJ1-3; D unclear. This CDR3 region has 13 residues. V was clipped by 7 bases and J by 4 bases, with 11 bases between them. The CDR3 bases are TGTGCCAGCACTTACAGCTCCGGAAACACCATATATTTT. Amino acid sequence: CASTYSSGNTIYF.

The chain combines TRBV29-1 with TRBJ1-2; D might be TRBD1 (6 bases). Between the trimmed V and J ends, which lost 6 bases and 4 bases, there was a span of 18 bases. The CDR3 covers 14 residues. Germline assignment: CDR1 SQVTM and CDR2 ANQGSEA. For the CDR3, the DNA is TGCAGCGTGGACAGACCCGAAATCACCTATGGCTACACCTTC. Translating gives CSVDRPEITYGYTF.

This chain links TRBV6-5 with TRBJ2-3; the D gene is possibly TRBD2 (6 bases). The germline V and J ends were trimmed by 0 bases and 2 bases, with 9 bases remaining between them. The CDR3 runs to 15 residues. Per the germline V gene, CDR1 is MNHEY and CDR2 is SVGAGI. CDR3 region: CASSYSGGFTDTQYF. The DNA of the CDR3 is TGTGCCAGCAGTTACTCGGGGGGTTTCACAGATACGCAGTATTTT.

V gene TRBV28 combines with J gene TRBJ2-7; 12 bases line up with TRBD2. V gave up 8 bases and J gave up 2 bases; unmatched junction bases: 16. Looked up from germline, CDR1 is MDHEN and CDR2 is SYDVKM. CDR3 length equals 18 residues. CDR3 DNA sequence: TGTGCCAGCCTAAACTCCGGGACTAGCGGGCGACAAGCCTACGAGCAGTACTTC. Protein product: CASLNSGTSGRQAYEQYF.

The chain couples TRBV6-1 to TRBJ2-1; D is unclear. V gave up 1 base and J gave up 0 bases, with 7 bases separating them. The CDR3 totals 15 residues. Germline V gives CDR1 MNHNS, CDR2 SASEGT. The DNA of the CDR3 is TGTGCCAGCAGTGAAGTCATGAGCTCCTACAATGAGCAGTTCTTC. As protein: CASSEVMSSYNEQFF.

This chain connects TRBV30 to TRBJ2-7; 12 nucleotides match TRBD2. The CDR3 covers 15 residues. The V segment lost 3 bases and the J segment 5 bases; nucleotides outside the gene matches: 8. Germline-derived CDR1 and CDR2 are GTSNPN and SVGIG (reference sequence). The CDR3 protein is CAWSGGLAGGDEQYF. The CDR3 DNA reads TGTGCCTGGAGCGGGGGGCTAGCGGGAGGGGACGAGCAGTACTTC.

J is TRBJ1-2 and V is TRBV6-5, with a tentative D call TRBD1 (5 bases). V was shortened by 0 bases and J by 4 bases, with 12 bases between the two germline ends. Germline-derived CDR1 and CDR2 are MNHEY and SVGAGI. The CDR3 is 15 amino acids. CDR3 bases: TGTGCCAGCAGTTACTCTTCCAGGGATGGCTATGGCTACACCTTC. Encoded protein: CASSYSSRDGYGYTF.

This rearrangement joins TRBV28 to TRBJ1-1, with 7 bases identical to TRBD1. This CDR3 comprises 17 residues. Germline lookup yields CDR1 MDHEN and CDR2 SYDVKM. After removal of 3 bases from V and 0 bases from J, the junction contained 10 bases not matched to a gene. CDR3 nucleotides: TGTGCCAGCAGTTTTAAGGAAGTCAGGGGGATGAACACTGAAGCTTTCTTT. Translating it yields CASSFKEVRGMNTEAFF.

The V call is TRBV27, the J call TRBJ2-7, with TRBD1 identical over 7 bases. The germline V gene encodes CDR1 MNHEY and CDR2 SMNVEV (reference sequence). The V and J ends lost 6 bases and 4 bases, in that order; junction bases with no gene match: 18. The CDR3 spans 17 residues. CDR3 nucleotide sequence: TGTGCCAGCAGCCCAACCGGGACAGTCATCCCTCTATACGAGCAGTACTTC. This gives the protein CASSPTGTVIPLYEQYF.

This chain joins TRBV4-2 and TRBJ2-3, with D tentatively TRBD2 (6 bases). The V gene lost 0 bases and the J gene lost 5 bases, with 18 bases spanning the gap. The germline V gene has CDR1 LGHNA and CDR2 YNFKEQ. There are 17 residues in the CDR3. In DNA, the CDR3 is TGTGCCAGCAGCCAAGATTGGGGTAGCGGCATGAGAGATACGCAGTATTTT. This sequence encodes CASSQDWGSGMRDTQYF.

The V and J genes are TRBV19 and TRBJ1-5, with D unclear. The CDR3 has 16 residues. Trimming pared 3 bases from V and 3 bases from J, leaving 15 bases between. Per germline, CDR1 LNHDA and CDR2 SQIVND (reference sequence). The CDR3 region is CASSIMRGGPNQPQHF. The CDR3 coding sequence is TGTGCCAGTAGTATTATGCGCGGAGGACCCAATCAGCCCCAGCATTTT.

V is TRBV14 and J is TRBJ2-1, with 10 bases fitting TRBD1. The V gene end was trimmed by 3 bases and the J gene end by 5 bases; junction bases not matched to a gene: 7. This CDR3 contains 16 residues. Germline assignment: CDR1 SGHDN and CDR2 FVKESK. The CDR3 loop reads CASSHRVGTGDNEQFF. In DNA form, the CDR3 reads TGTGCCAGCAGCCACAGGGTGGGGACAGGGGACAATGAGCAGTTCTTC.

This chain connects TRBV6-5 to TRBJ2-1; a possible D gene is TRBD2 (6 bases). The CDR3 loop spans 11 amino acids. Germline loops: CDR1 MNHEY, CDR2 SVGAGI. Trimming took 6 bases from V and 9 from J, leaving 9 bases between them. The CDR3 coding sequence is TGTGCCAGCAGGGAGGGAGGTGAGCAGTTCTTC. Protein: CASREGGEQFF.

The table lists this clone with a count of one. The chain has TRBV28 and TRBJ2-7; TRBD2 aligns across 10 bases. The V gene end was trimmed by 4 bases and the J gene end by 4 bases; junction bases not matched to a gene: 7. There are 15 residues in the CDR3. In germline, CDR1 is MDHEN, CDR2 SYDVKM. The CDR3 DNA follows: TGTGCCAGCAGTTCCTTAGCGGGAGGCGCATACGAGCAGTACTTC. It specifies CASSSLAGGAYEQYF.

This clone showed up just once. V usage is TRBV7-6 and J usage is TRBJ1-1; 9 nucleotides align to TRBD1. The CDR3 covers 14 residues. CDR1 is SGHVS, CDR2 FNYEAQ, per germline. Trimming removed 5 bases from V and 5 bases from J; junction bases left unmatched: 6. The CDR3 is CASSQQGASTEAFF. The CDR3 DNA reads TGTGCCAGCAGCCAACAGGGGGCAAGTACTGAAGCTTTCTTT.

The chain recombines TRBV28 with TRBJ1-1; D remains ambiguous. V was shortened by 6 bases and J by 4 bases, with 12 bases between the two germline ends. Germline loops: CDR1 MDHEN, CDR2 SYDVKM. This CDR3 comprises 13 residues. CDR3 loop: CASSPSTGTEAFF. CDR3 coding DNA: TGTGCCAGCAGCCCCTCCACTGGCACTGAAGCTTTCTTT.